The 12 T cell receptor beta chains in this list originate from one sample, sequenced in a study of T cell changes during pregnancy in multiple sclerosis. Repertoires were generated with immunoSEQ multiplex PCR, while TCRdb's copy carries only in-frame clones and drops some. The repertoire holds under 95,000 clones, about 92% seen once, with 2% to 2.5% in the top ten. The sample was peripheral blood, taken after pregnancy. The receptors come from a female donor with multiple sclerosis, enrolled in a pregnancy study.

The rearrangement uses TRBV6-5 and TRBJ1-3; weak D call: TRBD1 (5 bases). Germline V gene lookup returns CDR1 MNHEY and CDR2 SVGAGI. Trimming left V 6 bases short and J 0 bases short, with 12 bases between. The CDR3 is 15 amino acids. CDR3: CASRNTGVSGNTIYF. The CDR3 DNA follows: TGTGCCAGCAGGAATACAGGCGTCTCTGGAAACACCATATATTTT.

The V call is TRBV14, the J call TRBJ2-7; a weak D match, TRBD1 (5 bases). CDR1 is SGHDN and CDR2 is FVKESK in the germline V gene. This CDR3 is 15 amino acids long. V was pared by 1 base and J by 4 bases, with 14 bases between. The CDR3 DNA reads as TGTGCCAGCAGCCAAGTGTCGTCAGGGAAATACGAGCAGTACTTC. Amino acids: CASSQVSSGKYEQYF.

This clone occurred once. The chain joins TRBV7-8 to TRBJ1-6, with D perhaps TRBD1 (5 bases). The CDR3 covers 16 residues. V lost 2 bases and J 10 bases, leaving 18 bases between the germline ends. Germline V gene sequence: CDR1 SGHVS, CDR2 FQNEAQ. The CDR3 nucleotides are TGTGCCAGCAGCTTACTCATGGGCCCGGGGGGGTCACCCCTCCACTTT. It translates to CASSLLMGPGGSPLHF.

The V call is TRBV5-6, the J call TRBJ1-2, with D tentatively TRBD1 (6 bases). CDR1 is SGHDT and CDR2 is YYEEEE in the germline V gene. The CDR3 length is 15 residues. Trimming took 1 base from V and 5 from J, leaving 15 bases between them. The CDR3 reads CASSLNPGAVYGYTF. The CDR3 region has the DNA TGTGCCAGCAGCTTGAACCCAGGGGCCGTTTATGGCTACACCTTC.

A remark on this clone: Other DNA sequences in the same sample also yield this CDR3. This sequence joins TRBV5-1 and TRBJ1-6; TRBD1 matches 7 bases. Germline V gene data show CDR1 as SGHRS and CDR2 as YFSETQ. V shed 0 bases and J 7 bases; nucleotides not matched to a gene: 1. The CDR3 sequence is 14 residues long. CDR3 protein: CASSLGQGNSPLHF. The CDR3, as DNA: TGCGCCAGCAGCTTGGGACAGGGAAATTCACCCCTCCACTTT. The full variable domain, with the rest looked up from reference TRBV5-1 and TRBJ1-6, is KAGVTQTPRYLIKTRGQQVTLSCSPISGHRSVSWYQQTPGQGLQFLFEYFSETQRNKGNFPGRFSGRQFSNSRSEMNVSTLELGDSALYLCASSLGQGNSPLHFGNGTRLTVT.

The rearrangement joins TRBV5-1 to TRBJ2-2; 7 nucleotides align to TRBD1. From germline, CDR1 is SGHRS and CDR2 YFSETQ. Trimming took 3 bases from V and 6 from J; bases not matched to a gene: 14. The CDR3 extends over 17 amino acids. This CDR3 reads CASSSGTGQRLSGELFF. As DNA, the CDR3 is TGCGCCAGCAGCTCAGGCACGGGACAGAGGTTATCCGGGGAGCTGTTTTTT. The entire variable domain, with the rest obtained from reference TRBV5-1 and TRBJ2-2, is as follows: KAGVTQTPRYLIKTRGQQVTLSCSPISGHRSVSWYQQTPGQGLQFLFEYFSETQRNKGNFPGRFSGRQFSNSRSEMNVSTLELGDSALYLCASSSGTGQRLSGELFFGEGSRLTVL.

This clone was detected once. The chain recombines TRBV7-8 with TRBJ2-5, with D maybe TRBD2 (5 bases). The ends were cut back, 1 base at V and 1 base at J, with 13 bases in the middle. CDR1 and CDR2 from the germline V gene are SGHVS and FQNEAQ. This CDR3 comprises 16 residues. In nucleotides, the CDR3 is TGTGCCAGCAGCTTAGTCAGGACTTTGAGCCAAGAGACCCAGTACTTC. Translating gives CASSLVRTLSQETQYF.

The genes are TRBV2 and TRBJ2-1; D perhaps matches TRBD2 (6 bases). CDR3 length: 17 amino acids. Trimming took 4 bases from V and 0 from J, leaving 16 bases between them. Germline V gene data show CDR1 as SNHLY and CDR2 as FYNNEI. CDR3 residues: CASSVPLAGSSYNEQFF. CDR3 bases: TGTGCCAGCAGTGTCCCGTTGGCGGGGAGCTCCTACAATGAGCAGTTCTTC.

This chain links TRBV7-2 with TRBJ2-1, with 12 positions matching TRBD2. V trimming: 5 bases; J trimming: 3 bases; junction bases outside the gene matches: 2. Germline values: CDR1 SGHTA, CDR2 FQGNSA. The CDR3 length is 15 residues. Here the CDR3 DNA reads TGTGCCAGCAGCCGGGGACTAGCGGGCTACAATGAGCAGTTCTTC. This codes for CASSRGLAGYNEQFF.

This rearrangement joins TRBV5-6 to TRBJ1-1; the D is unclear. This CDR3 is 12 amino acids long. Trimming took off 2 bases at V and 10 bases at J, with 12 bases between the two ends. In germline, CDR1 is SGHDT, CDR2 YYEEEE. DNA of the CDR3: TGTGCCAGCAGCTTAAGGAGCAGACGAGCTTTCTTT. As protein: CASSLRSRRAFF.

This clone was recorded once. The chain joins TRBV5-1 to TRBJ2-7; TRBD2 might be the D (5 bases). V lost 0 bases to trimming and J lost 2 bases, with 12 bases between them. Germline lookup yields CDR1 SGHRS and CDR2 YFSETQ. The length of the CDR3 is 15 residues. This chain's CDR3 is CASSLAEAGAYEQYF. CDR3 coding DNA: TGCGCCAGCAGCTTGGCCGAGGCCGGGGCCTACGAGCAGTACTTC.

This rearrangement joins TRBV6-5 to TRBJ1-1, with 9 bases that match TRBD1. With 6 bases clipped from V and 5 bases from J, the junction kept 7 bases outside the gene matches. The CDR3 loop spans 14 amino acids. Germline loops: CDR1 MNHEY, CDR2 SVGAGI. CDR3 in amino acids: CASSSHRGQTEAFF. The CDR3 DNA reads as TGTGCCAGCAGCAGCCACAGGGGGCAGACTGAAGCTTTCTTT.